The entry below describes one T cell receptor (beta chain). This record comes from a study of blood T cell repertoires in COVID-19. Whole-study context: Material from acute and convalescent COVID-19 was sourced from the United States, Italy and Spain. In each case, the material was cDNA or gDNA derived from T cells, B-cell-depleted T cells, or PBMCs.

Cohort allocation depended upon clinical history that participants reported. Recovered participants had two consecutive negative NP/OP PCR tests, healthcare professional clearance, or symptom resolution. Generated by immunoSEQ multiplex PCR, the TCRdb table keeps only in-frame clones and is missing some. In the table there are hundreds of thousands of clones, approximately 86% of which are singletons. Material for sequencing was PBMCs or T cells enriched from blood (not recorded which). The receptor's source is a woman between 25 and 40 years old who had recovered from COVID-19.

This chain's CDR3 is CAISLSDAGELFF. The DNA of the CDR3 is TGTGCCATCAGCCTTAGCGATGCCGGGGAGCTGTTTTTT. The chain employs TRBV10-3 and TRBJ2-2; D may be TRBD2 (5 bases). CDR3 length equals 13 residues. CDR1 and CDR2 (germline): ENHRY, SYGVKD. Trimming cost V 6 bases and J 6 bases, with 11 bases left between them.